The T cell receptor (beta chain) under discussion was sequenced for a study of response to subunit inactivated influenza vaccine. From the RT-PCR reads, TCRdb called clonotypes with MiXCR, one entry per CDR3 protein. The data show 700,000 to 900,000 distinct CDR3 sequences, around 21% seen once. Overall study results and limits: Authors suggested few new T cells are recruited by each seasonal influenza vaccination.

About this clonotype itself: Its cognate antigen is unknown.

V lost 3 bases to trimming and J lost 5 bases; unmatched junction nucleotides: 4. The CDR3 has 15 residues. The V call is TRBV12-3 or TRBV12-4, the J call TRBJ2-1; the match to TRBD2 covers 10 bases. The clonotype was recovered from a man aged 50 to 59 who received an inactivated influenza vaccine. This specimen was PBMCs from blood, taken roughly 5 days after vaccination. This CDR3 reads CASSFSLAGNNEQFF. The CDR3 DNA is TGTGCCAGCAGTTTTTCACTAGCGGGGAACAATGAGCAGTTCTTC.